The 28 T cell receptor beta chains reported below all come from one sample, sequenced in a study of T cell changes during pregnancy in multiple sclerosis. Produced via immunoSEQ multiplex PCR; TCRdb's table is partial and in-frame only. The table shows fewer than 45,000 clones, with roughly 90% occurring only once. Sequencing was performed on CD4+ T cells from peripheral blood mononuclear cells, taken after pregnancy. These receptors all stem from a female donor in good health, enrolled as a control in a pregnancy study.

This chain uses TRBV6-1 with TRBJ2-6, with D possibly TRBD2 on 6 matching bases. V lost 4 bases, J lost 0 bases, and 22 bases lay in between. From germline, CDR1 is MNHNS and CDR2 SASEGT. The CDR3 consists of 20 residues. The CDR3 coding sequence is TGTGCCAGCAGTGGGTGGTTTGGTCGGCAGACTAGCTCTGGGGCCAACGTCCTGACTTTC. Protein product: CASSGWFGRQTSSGANVLTF.

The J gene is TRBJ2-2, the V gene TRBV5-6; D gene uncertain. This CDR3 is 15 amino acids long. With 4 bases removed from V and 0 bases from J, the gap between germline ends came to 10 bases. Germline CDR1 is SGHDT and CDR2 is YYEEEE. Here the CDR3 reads CASSPPGPNTGELFF. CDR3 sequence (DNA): TGTGCCAGCAGCCCCCCAGGTCCGAACACCGGGGAGCTGTTTTTT. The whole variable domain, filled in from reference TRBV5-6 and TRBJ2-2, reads DAGVTQSPTHLIKTRGQQVTLRCSPKSGHDTVSWYQQALGQGPQFIFQYYEEEERQRGNFPDRFSGHQFPNYSSELNVNALLLGDSALYLCASSPPGPNTGELFFGEGSRLTVL.

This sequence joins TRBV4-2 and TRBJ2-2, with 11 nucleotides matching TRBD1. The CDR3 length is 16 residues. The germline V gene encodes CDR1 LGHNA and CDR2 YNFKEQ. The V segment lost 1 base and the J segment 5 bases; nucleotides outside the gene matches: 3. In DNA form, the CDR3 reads TGTGCCAGCAGCCAAGGGGACAGGGGGAGTACCGGGGAGCTGTTTTTT. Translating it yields CASSQGDRGSTGELFF.

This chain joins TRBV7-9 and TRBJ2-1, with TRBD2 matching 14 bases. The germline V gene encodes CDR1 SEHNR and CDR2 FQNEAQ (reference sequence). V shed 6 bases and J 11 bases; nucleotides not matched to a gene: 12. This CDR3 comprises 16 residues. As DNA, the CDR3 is TGTGCCAGCAGTATTCGGACTAGCGGGAGGTTAGGTCAGCAGTTCTTC. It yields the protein CASSIRTSGRLGQQFF.

The CDR3 is CASSTGGETQYF. Written as DNA, the CDR3 is TGCGCCAGCAGCACGGGGGGAGAGACCCAGTACTTC. The V and J genes are TRBV5-1 and TRBJ2-5; TRBD2 matches 7 bases. The CDR3 covers 12 residues. Germline loops: CDR1 SGHRS, CDR2 YFSETQ. V gave up 4 bases and J gave up 4 bases; unmatched junction bases: 1.

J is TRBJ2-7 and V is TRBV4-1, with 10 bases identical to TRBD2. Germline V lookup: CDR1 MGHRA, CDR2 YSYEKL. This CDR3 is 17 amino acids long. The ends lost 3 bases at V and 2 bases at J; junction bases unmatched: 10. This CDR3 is CASSHPTTSGWAYEQYF. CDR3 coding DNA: TGCGCCAGCAGCCACCCAACGACTAGCGGGTGGGCCTACGAGCAGTACTTC.

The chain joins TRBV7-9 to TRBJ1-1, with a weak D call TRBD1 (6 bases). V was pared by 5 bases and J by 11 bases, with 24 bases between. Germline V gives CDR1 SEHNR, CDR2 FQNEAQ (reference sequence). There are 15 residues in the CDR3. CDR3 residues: CASSLRPTGTLEAFF. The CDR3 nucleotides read TGTGCCAGCAGCCTACGCCCTACAGGGACCCTAGAGGCTTTCTTT. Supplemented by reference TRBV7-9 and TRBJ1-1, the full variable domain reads DTGVSQNPRHKITKRGQNVTFRCDPISEHNRLYWYRQTLGQGPEFLTYFQNEAQLEKSRLLSDRFSAERPKGSFSTLEIQRTEQGDSAMYLCASSLRPTGTLEAFFGQGTRLTVV.

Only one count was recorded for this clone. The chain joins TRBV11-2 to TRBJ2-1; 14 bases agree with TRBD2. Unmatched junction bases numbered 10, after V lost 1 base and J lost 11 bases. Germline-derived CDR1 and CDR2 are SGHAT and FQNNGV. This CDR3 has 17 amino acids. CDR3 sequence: CASSLVNEGLAGAQQFF. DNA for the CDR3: TGTGCCAGCAGCTTAGTGAATGAGGGACTAGCGGGAGCGCAGCAGTTCTTC.

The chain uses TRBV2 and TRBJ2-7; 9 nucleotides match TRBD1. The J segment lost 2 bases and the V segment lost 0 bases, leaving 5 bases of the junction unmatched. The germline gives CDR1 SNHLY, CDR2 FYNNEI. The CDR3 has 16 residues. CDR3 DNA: TGTGCCAGCAGTGAAGCGCTAGGGACAGGGCCCTACGAGCAGTACTTC. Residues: CASSEALGTGPYEQYF. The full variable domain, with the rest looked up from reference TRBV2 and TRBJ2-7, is EPEVTQTPSHQVTQMGQEVILRCVPISNHLYFYWYRQILGQKVEFLVSFYNNEISEKSEIFDDQFSVERPDGSNFTLKIRSTKLEDSAMYFCASSEALGTGPYEQYFGPGTRLTVT.

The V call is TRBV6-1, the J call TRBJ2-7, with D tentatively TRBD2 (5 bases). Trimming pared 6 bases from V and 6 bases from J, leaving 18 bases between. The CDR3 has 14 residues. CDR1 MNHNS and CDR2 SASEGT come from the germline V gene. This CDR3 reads CASSNDERVGEQYF. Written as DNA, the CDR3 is TGTGCCAGCAGCAACGACGAGAGGGTGGGCGAGCAGTACTTC.

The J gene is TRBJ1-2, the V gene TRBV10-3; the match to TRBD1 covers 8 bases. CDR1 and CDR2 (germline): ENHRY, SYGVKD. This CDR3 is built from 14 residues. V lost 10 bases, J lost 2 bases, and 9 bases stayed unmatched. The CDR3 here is CANGQGTNNYGYTF. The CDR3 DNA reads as TGTGCCAACGGACAGGGCACAAACAACTATGGCTACACCTTC.

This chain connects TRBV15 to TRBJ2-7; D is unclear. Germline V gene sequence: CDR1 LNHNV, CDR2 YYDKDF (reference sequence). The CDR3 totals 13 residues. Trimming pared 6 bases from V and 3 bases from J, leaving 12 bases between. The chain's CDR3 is CATRKVGYYEQYF. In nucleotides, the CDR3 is TGTGCCACCAGGAAGGTGGGCTACTACGAGCAGTACTTC. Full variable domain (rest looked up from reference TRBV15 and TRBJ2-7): DAMVIQNPRYQVTQFGKPVTLSCSQTLNHNVMYWYQQKSSQAPKLLFHYYDKDFNNEADTPDNFQSRRPNTSFCFLDIRSPGLGDTAMYLCATRKVGYYEQYFGPGTRLTVT.

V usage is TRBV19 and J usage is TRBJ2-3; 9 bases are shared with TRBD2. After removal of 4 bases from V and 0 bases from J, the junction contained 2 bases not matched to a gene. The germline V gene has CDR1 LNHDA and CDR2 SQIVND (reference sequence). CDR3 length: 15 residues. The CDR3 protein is CASSTTSGSTDTQYF. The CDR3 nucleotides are TGTGCCAGTAGTACGACTAGCGGTAGCACAGATACGCAGTATTTT.

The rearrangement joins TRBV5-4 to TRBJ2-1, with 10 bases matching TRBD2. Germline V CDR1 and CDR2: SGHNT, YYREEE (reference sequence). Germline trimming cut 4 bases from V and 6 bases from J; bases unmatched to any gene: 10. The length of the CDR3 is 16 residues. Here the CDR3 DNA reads TGTGCCAGCAGCCCTTCCGTGAGCGGGAGGGCCAATGAGCAGTTCTTC. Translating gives CASSPSVSGRANEQFF.

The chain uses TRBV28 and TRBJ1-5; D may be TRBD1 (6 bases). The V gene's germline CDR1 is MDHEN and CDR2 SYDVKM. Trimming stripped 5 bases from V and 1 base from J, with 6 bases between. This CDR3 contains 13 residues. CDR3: CASSDRSNQPQHF. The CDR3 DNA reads TGTGCCAGCAGTGACAGGAGCAATCAGCCCCAGCATTTT.

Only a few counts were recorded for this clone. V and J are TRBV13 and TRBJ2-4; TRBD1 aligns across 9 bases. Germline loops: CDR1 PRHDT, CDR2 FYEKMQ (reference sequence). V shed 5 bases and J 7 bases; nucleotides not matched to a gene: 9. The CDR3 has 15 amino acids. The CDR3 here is CASSLPGQGRNIQYF. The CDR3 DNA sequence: TGTGCCAGCAGCCTCCCGGGACAGGGCAGGAACATTCAGTACTTC.

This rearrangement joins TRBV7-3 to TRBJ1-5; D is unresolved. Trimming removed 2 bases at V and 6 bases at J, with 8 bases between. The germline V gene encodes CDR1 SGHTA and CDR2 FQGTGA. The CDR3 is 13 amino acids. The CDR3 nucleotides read TGTGCCAGCAGCTTAGAAGGAGGTCAGCCCCAGCATTTT. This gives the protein CASSLEGGQPQHF.

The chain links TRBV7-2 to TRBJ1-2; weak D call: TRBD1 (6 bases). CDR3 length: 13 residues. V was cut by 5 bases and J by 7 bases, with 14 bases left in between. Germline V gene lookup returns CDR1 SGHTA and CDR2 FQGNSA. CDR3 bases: TGTGCCAGCAGCCTGTGGGACACCGGTGGCTACACCTTC. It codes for CASSLWDTGGYTF.

In DNA, the CDR3 is TGCGCCAGCAGTGAGACGACAACGACAGGGCCCACTGAAGCTTTCTTT. Amino acid sequence: CASSETTTTGPTEAFF. The chain is built from TRBV10-1 and TRBJ1-1, with TRBD1 identical over 7 bases. Germline assignment: CDR1 WNHNN and CDR2 SYGVQD (reference sequence). The CDR3 runs 16 residues. V lost 2 bases and J lost 4; bases outside the gene matches: 10.

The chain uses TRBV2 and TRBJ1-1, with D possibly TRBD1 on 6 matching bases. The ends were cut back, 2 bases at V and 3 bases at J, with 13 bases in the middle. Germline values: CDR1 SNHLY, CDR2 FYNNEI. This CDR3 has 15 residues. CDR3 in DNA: TGTGCCAGCAGTGAACGGGGGGGCACCTACACTGAAGCTTTCTTT. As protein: CASSERGGTYTEAFF.

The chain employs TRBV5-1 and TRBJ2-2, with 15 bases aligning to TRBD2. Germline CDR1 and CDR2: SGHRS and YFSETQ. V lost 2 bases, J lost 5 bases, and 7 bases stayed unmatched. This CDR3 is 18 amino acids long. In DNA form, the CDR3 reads TGCGCCAGCAGCTTCTCGGGACTAGCGGGAGGAGGGACCGGGGAGCTGTTTTTT. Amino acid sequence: CASSFSGLAGGGTGELFF.

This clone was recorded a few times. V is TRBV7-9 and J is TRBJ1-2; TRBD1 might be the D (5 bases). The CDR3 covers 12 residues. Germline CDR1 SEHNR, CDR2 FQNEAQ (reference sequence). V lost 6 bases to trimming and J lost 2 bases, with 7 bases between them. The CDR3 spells CASSRQNYGYTF. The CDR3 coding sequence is TGTGCCAGCAGTCGACAGAACTATGGCTACACCTTC.

The CDR3 DNA reads TGTGCCAGCAGCTCTAGCCTTAATCAGCCCCAGCATTTT. It codes for CASSSSLNQPQHF. This chain uses TRBV5-5 with TRBJ1-5; D unclear. CDR3 size: 13 residues. Germline loops: CDR1 SGHKS, CDR2 YYEKEE (reference sequence). V lost 3 bases and J lost 4, with 8 bases in between.

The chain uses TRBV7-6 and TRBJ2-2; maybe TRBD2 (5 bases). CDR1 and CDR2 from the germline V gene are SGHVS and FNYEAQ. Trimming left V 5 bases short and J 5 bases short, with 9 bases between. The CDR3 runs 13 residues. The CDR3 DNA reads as TGTGCCAGCAGCCAAAGGGAGACCGGGGAGCTGTTTTTT. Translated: CASSQRETGELFF.

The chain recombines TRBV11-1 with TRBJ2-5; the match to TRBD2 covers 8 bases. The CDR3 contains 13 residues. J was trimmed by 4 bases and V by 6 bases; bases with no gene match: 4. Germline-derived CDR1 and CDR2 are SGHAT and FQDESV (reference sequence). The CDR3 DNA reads TGTGCCAGCAGGCCCGGGGGGGTAGAGACCCAGTACTTC. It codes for CASRPGGVETQYF. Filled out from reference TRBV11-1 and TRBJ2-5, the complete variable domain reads EAEVAQSPRYKITEKSQAVAFWCDPISGHATLYWYRQILGQGPELLVQFQDESVVDDSQLPKDRFSAERLKGVDSTLKIQPAELGDSAMYLCASRPGGVETQYFGPGTRLLVL.

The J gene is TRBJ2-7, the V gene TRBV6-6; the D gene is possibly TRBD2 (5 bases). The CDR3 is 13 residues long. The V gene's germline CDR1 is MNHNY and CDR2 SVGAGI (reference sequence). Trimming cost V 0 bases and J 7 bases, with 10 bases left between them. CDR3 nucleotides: TGTGCCAGCAGTTACTCAGACGGCGGGGAGCAGTACTTC. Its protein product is CASSYSDGGEQYF.

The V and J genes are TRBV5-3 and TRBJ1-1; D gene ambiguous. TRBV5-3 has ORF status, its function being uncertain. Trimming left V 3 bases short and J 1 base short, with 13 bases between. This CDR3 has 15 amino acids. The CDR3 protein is CARSYGAVGNTEAFF. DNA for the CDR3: TGTGCCAGAAGCTACGGTGCGGTGGGGAACACTGAAGCTTTCTTT.

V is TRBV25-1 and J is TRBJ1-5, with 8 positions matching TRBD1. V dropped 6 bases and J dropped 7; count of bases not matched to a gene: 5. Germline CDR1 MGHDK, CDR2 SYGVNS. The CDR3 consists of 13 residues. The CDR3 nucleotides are TGTGCCAGCAGGGACAGGGAAGGCCAGCCCCAGCATTTT. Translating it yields CASRDREGQPQHF.